This entry lists 22 T cell receptor beta chains sequenced from one sample in a study of blood T cell repertoires in COVID-19. Generated by immunoSEQ multiplex PCR, the TCRdb table keeps only in-frame clones and is missing some. The sample has 180,000 or so clones; 65% to 85% are singletons. The sample consisted of PBMCs or T cells enriched from blood (not recorded which). These receptors were obtained from a woman aged 55-70 years who had recovered from COVID-19.

The V and J genes are TRBV2 and TRBJ1-5, with D hard to call. V lost 5 bases and J 0 bases, leaving 8 bases between the germline ends. Per germline, CDR1 SNHLY and CDR2 FYNNEI. CDR3 length equals 14 residues. This CDR3 reads CASSYTDSNQPQHF. The CDR3 nucleotides are TGTGCCAGCAGTTACACAGATAGCAATCAGCCCCAGCATTTT. The full variable domain, its missing parts supplied by reference TRBV2 and TRBJ1-5, is EPEVTQTPSHQVTQMGQEVILRCVPISNHLYFYWYRQILGQKVEFLVSFYNNEISEKSEIFDDQFSVERPDGSNFTLKIRSTKLEDSAMYFCASSYTDSNQPQHFGDGTRLSIL.

V and J are TRBV11-2 and TRBJ1-1; tentative D call: TRBD1 (5 bases). This CDR3 contains 14 residues. Trimming shortened V by 1 base and J by 2 bases, and 8 bases separated the two germline ends. CDR1 is SGHAT, CDR2 FQNNGV, per germline. CDR3 loop: CASSLVTANTEAFF. For the CDR3, the DNA is TGTGCCAGCAGCTTAGTGACAGCCAACACTGAAGCTTTCTTT.

The V and J genes are TRBV5-1 and TRBJ2-7; 8 bases map to TRBD2. This CDR3 has 16 residues. Germline CDR1 SGHRS, CDR2 YFSETQ. Unmatched junction bases numbered 12, after V lost 7 bases and J lost 0 bases. The CDR3 DNA sequence: TGCGCCAGCGCACATACGGGGGGGAGGAGCTCCTACGAGCAGTACTTC. It encodes CASAHTGGRSSYEQYF.

CDR3: CASSPISDRAFYNEQFF. The CDR3 DNA reads TGCGCCAGCAGCCCCATTTCCGACAGGGCATTTTACAATGAGCAGTTCTTC. This sequence joins TRBV4-1 and TRBJ2-1; TRBD1 matches 7 bases. Germline V gene lookup returns CDR1 MGHRA and CDR2 YSYEKL. The CDR3 sequence is 17 residues long. V lost 4 bases, J lost 4 bases, and 13 bases stayed unmatched.

This clone came up once. This sequence joins TRBV19 and TRBJ1-5; possible D gene TRBD1, 5 bases. CDR3 length: 14 residues. Trimming shortened V by 6 bases and J by 1 base, and 10 bases separated the two germline ends. The V gene's germline CDR1 is LNHDA and CDR2 SQIVND (reference sequence). The CDR3 region is CASRGPVSNQPQHF. CDR3 DNA: TGTGCCAGTAGGGGGCCGGTCAGCAATCAGCCCCAGCATTTT. Filled out from reference TRBV19 and TRBJ1-5, the complete variable domain reads DGGITQSPKYLFRKEGQNVTLSCEQNLNHDAMYWYRQDPGQGLRLIYYSQIVNDFQKGDIAEGYSVSREKKESFPLTVTSAQKNPTAFYLCASRGPVSNQPQHFGDGTRLSIL.

The V and J genes are TRBV29-1 and TRBJ1-4, with a possible D match to TRBD1 (5 bases). Trimming removed 2 bases at V and 6 bases at J, with 13 bases between. The CDR3 extends over 14 amino acids. Germline loops: CDR1 SQVTM, CDR2 ANQGSEA. In DNA, the CDR3 is TGCAGCGTTGAAAAAAGGGGAACCGATGAAAAACTGTTTTTT. Encoded protein: CSVEKRGTDEKLFF.

The rearrangement links TRBV6-5 to TRBJ1-6, with a possible D match to TRBD1 (6 bases). This CDR3 region has 13 residues. The V and J ends lost 8 bases and 10 bases respectively, with 15 bases between them. Looked up from germline, CDR1 is MNHEY and CDR2 is SVGAGI. As DNA, the CDR3 is TGTGCCAGCTCTTTGGGGGGGGCGTCACCCCTCCACTTT. Its protein is CASSLGGASPLHF.

The chain uses TRBV11-1 and TRBJ2-5; 10 nucleotides agree with TRBD1. CDR3 length: 15 amino acids. Looked up from germline, CDR1 is SGHAT and CDR2 is FQDESV (reference sequence). V shed 4 bases and J 5 bases; nucleotides not matched to a gene: 7. For the CDR3, the DNA is TGTGCCAGCAGCTCCCGACAGGGGGCGCCGGAGACCCAGTACTTC. Amino acid sequence: CASSSRQGAPETQYF.

The V and J genes are TRBV5-1 and TRBJ2-1; a weak D match, TRBD1 (6 bases). The germline V gene encodes CDR1 SGHRS and CDR2 YFSETQ. Trimming pared 0 bases from V and 5 bases from J, leaving 9 bases between. CDR3 size: 14 residues. The CDR3 sequence is CASSLGHRDNEQFF. CDR3 nucleotide sequence: TGCGCCAGCAGCTTGGGGCACAGGGACAATGAGCAGTTCTTC.

The V gene is TRBV18, the J gene TRBJ1-2; TRBD1 might be the D (5 bases). The V end was cut by 2 bases, the J end by 8 bases, with 12 bases between. CDR1 KGHSH and CDR2 LQKENI come from the germline V gene. CDR3 length: 13 residues. The CDR3 reads CASSPGIWGGYTF. CDR3 DNA sequence: TGTGCCAGCTCACCAGGTATATGGGGCGGCTACACCTTC.

V and J are TRBV3-1 (or the pseudogene TRBV3-2) and TRBJ2-1; TRBD2 aligns across 7 bases. This CDR3 comprises 15 residues. V lost 4 bases to trimming and J lost 10 bases; unmatched junction nucleotides: 13. From germline, CDR1 is LGHDT and CDR2 YNNKEL (reference sequence). The CDR3: CASSRTSGTRREQFF. The CDR3 DNA reads as TGTGCCAGCAGCCGAACGAGCGGGACGCGTCGGGAGCAGTTCTTC.

The chain employs TRBV13 and TRBJ1-1, with D perhaps TRBD1 (5 bases). This CDR3 comprises 12 residues. The V gene lost 2 bases and the J gene lost 10 bases, with 11 bases spanning the gap. Germline V gives CDR1 PRHDT, CDR2 FYEKMQ (reference sequence). The CDR3 DNA reads TGTGCCAGCAGCTTAAGGACCGGGGGAGCTTTCTTT. As protein: CASSLRTGGAFF.

The chain employs TRBV27 and TRBJ2-3; 8 bases fit TRBD1. The V and J ends lost 3 bases and 4 bases, in that order; junction bases with no gene match: 9. CDR1 is MNHEY and CDR2 is SMNVEV in the germline V gene (reference sequence). The CDR3 consists of 16 residues. The CDR3 DNA reads TGTGCCAGCAGTTTCCAGGACAGGGACCCAGCAGATACGCAGTATTTT. This codes for CASSFQDRDPADTQYF.

The genes are TRBV30 and TRBJ2-3; possible D gene TRBD2, 5 bases. The germline gives CDR1 GTSNPN, CDR2 SVGIG (reference sequence). The V gene lost 2 bases and the J gene lost 6 bases, with 15 bases spanning the gap. The CDR3 has 14 residues. CDR3 sequence: CAWSRAAGGDTQYF. In DNA, the CDR3 is TGTGCCTGGAGTAGGGCGGCGGGTGGGGATACGCAGTATTTT.

The rearrangement links TRBV2 to TRBJ1-2, with D perhaps matching TRBD1 (6 bases). This CDR3 comprises 15 residues. Trimming stripped 4 bases from V and 4 bases from J, with 16 bases between. Germline values: CDR1 SNHLY, CDR2 FYNNEI. In DNA form, the CDR3 reads TGTGCCAGCAGTGTTAGCCAGGGGCCCTTCTATGGCTACACCTTC. This sequence encodes CASSVSQGPFYGYTF.

The CDR3 DNA reads TGTGCCAGCAGCTTAGCTCCGAGCGGGGTGACGGCTTTCTTT. Its protein product is CASSLAPSGVTAFF. The gene calls are TRBV13 and TRBJ1-1; D call uncertain. The germline gives CDR1 PRHDT, CDR2 FYEKMQ (reference sequence). The CDR3 is 14 residues long. V shed 1 base and J shed 11 bases, with 17 bases lying between them. The full variable domain, with the rest looked up from reference TRBV13 and TRBJ1-1, is AAGVIQSPRHLIKEKRETATLKCYPIPRHDTVYWYQQGPGQDPQFLISFYEKMQSDKGSIPDRFSAQQFSDYHSELNMSSLELGDSALYFCASSLAPSGVTAFFGQGTRLTVV.

This clone has just a few counts. The J gene is TRBJ1-6, the V gene TRBV6-6, with D hard to call. Germline V gene sequence: CDR1 MNHNY, CDR2 SVGAGI (reference sequence). V lost 6 bases, J lost 10 bases, and 13 bases lay in between. The CDR3 sequence is 13 residues long. CDR3: CASSFWASSPLHF. The CDR3 region has the DNA TGTGCCAGCAGCTTCTGGGCGTCCTCACCCCTCCACTTT.

The chain recombines TRBV14 with TRBJ2-7, with TRBD1 as a possible D gene (6 bases). Germline V gene lookup returns CDR1 SGHDN and CDR2 FVKESK. V lost 7 bases, J lost 0 bases, and 16 bases lay in between. The CDR3 runs 15 residues. Here the CDR3 reads CASKPTGTLSYEQYF. The CDR3 bases are TGTGCCAGCAAGCCTACCGGGACACTCTCCTACGAGCAGTACTTC.

The chain employs TRBV5-1 and TRBJ1-1; 8 nucleotides agree with TRBD1. Per germline, CDR1 SGHRS and CDR2 YFSETQ. The CDR3 runs 14 residues. V lost 0 bases, J lost 9 bases, and 7 bases stayed unmatched. The CDR3 is CASSLGQGKVKAFF. CDR3 nucleotide sequence: TGCGCCAGCAGCTTGGGACAGGGGAAAGTCAAAGCTTTCTTT.

The genes are TRBV7-3 and TRBJ2-1, with 7 bases matching TRBD1. There are 17 residues in the CDR3. V dropped 1 base and J dropped 0; count of bases not matched to a gene: 6. CDR1 is SGHTA and CDR2 is FQGTGA in the germline V gene. The CDR3 protein is CASSLRQGRSSYNEQFF. As DNA, the CDR3 is TGTGCCAGCAGCTTAAGACAGGGTAGGAGCTCCTACAATGAGCAGTTCTTC.

V gene TRBV7-8 combines with J gene TRBJ1-2, with D possibly TRBD1 on 6 matching bases. Trimming took 5 bases from V and 4 from J, leaving 14 bases between them. The CDR3 covers 14 residues. Germline V gene lookup returns CDR1 SGHVS and CDR2 FQNEAQ. CDR3 residues: CASSDSAGAYGYTF. The CDR3 DNA follows: TGTGCCAGCAGCGACTCCGCGGGGGCCTATGGCTACACCTTC.

This chain links TRBV5-4 with TRBJ2-1; D is perhaps TRBD1 (8 bases). Per germline, CDR1 SGHNT and CDR2 YYREEE (reference sequence). The V gene lost 4 bases and the J gene lost 7 bases, with 24 bases spanning the gap. The CDR3 sequence is 17 residues long. CDR3 in DNA: TGTGCCAGCAGCATAGGTACAGGGGGGGGAGGTGGGAATGAGCAGTTCTTC. It translates to CASSIGTGGGGGNEQFF.